This T cell receptor beta chain was identified in a study of blood T cell repertoires in COVID-19. Across the study: The study drew acute and convalescent COVID-19 samples from the United States, Italy and Spain.

As handled by the study authors: Cell counts per sample came from amplifying reference gene primers. Assay used: immunoSEQ multiplex PCR; TCRdb lists only in-frame clones, some missing. V and J calls and clone size are copied from that table; D and trimming were computed from the DNA. The data contain nearly 350,000 clones, roughly 89% of them singletons. CDR1 and CDR2 from the germline V gene are KGHSH and LQKENI. The trim removed 3 bases at V and 7 bases at J, leaving 8 bases unmatched. This CDR3 contains 15 residues. The sequence came from a woman between 18 and 29 years old who had recovered from COVID-19. The chain has TRBV18 and TRBJ2-1; 8 nucleotides agree with TRBD1. Sequencing used peripheral blood. The CDR3: CASSPADRAWNEQFF. Written as DNA, the CDR3 is TGTGCCAGCTCACCGGCGGACAGGGCATGGAATGAGCAGTTCTTC.